This is a list of T cell receptor beta chains from one sample in a study of T-cell memory formation after mild COVID-19. TCRdb reanalysed the 5' RACE reads using MiXCR and keeps one entry per CDR3 protein. Among under 300,000 distinct CDR3 sequences listed, around 15% were seen once. Specimen: PBMCs or a T cell subset sorted from them (not recorded which). Receptors originate from a man between 18 and 29 years old who had mild COVID-19 (a few samples of this study predate the infection). Cell type and time point are not known. Both conserved end residues are part of each CDR3. The D gene is left open where the match is weak. Rows give clone size only sometimes, using once, few, many, or a class for an expanded clone.

NA many TRBJ1-1 TRBV3-1 CASSQGRNTEAFF TGTGCCAGCAGCCAGGGGAGGAACACTGAAGCTTTCTTT
NA few TRBJ2-1 TRBV7-3 CASSFRGADEQFF TGTGCCAGCAGCTTCCGGGGGGCAGATGAGCAGTTCTTC
NA many TRBJ1-5 TRBV20-1 CSARGGSSNQPQHF TGCAGTGCTAGAGGCGGAAGCAGTAATCAGCCCCAGCATTTT
NA few TRBJ2-5 TRBV7-9 CATHRVGQETQYF TGTGCCACTCACAGGGTCGGCCAAGAGACCCAGTACTTC
TRBD2 NA TRBJ2-1 TRBV20-1 CSARDPSGPSEQFF TGCAGTGCTAGAGACCCTAGCGGGCCAAGTGAGCAGTTCTTC
TRBD2 few TRBJ2-1 TRBV9 CASSVAGGTYNEQFF TGTGCCAGCAGCGTAGCGGGGGGAACCTACAATGAGCAGTTCTTC
TRBD2 few TRBJ2-1 TRBV4-2 CASSQDLLGGGGGSNEQFF TGTGCCAGCAGCCAAGATCTCCTGGGTGGCGGGGGGGGATCGAATGAGCAGTTCTTC
NA few TRBJ2-5 TRBV7-8 CASSDTGMGFGGDQYF TGTGCCAGCAGCGATACAGGGATGGGGTTTGGAGGGGACCAGTACTTC
NA NA TRBJ1-6 TRBV4-3 CASSQASLGTPNSPLHF TGCGCCAGCAGCCAAGCTTCACTCGGGACTCCCAATTCACCCCTCCACTTT
TRBD1 few TRBJ1-2 TRBV7-9 CASSLKKILGQGVDYGYTF TGTGCCAGCAGCCTTAAAAAGATTTTAGGACAGGGGGTCGACTATGGCTACACCTTC
TRBD1 few TRBJ2-3 TRBV20-1 CSASSGGEGYTQYF TGCAGTGCTAGCTCAGGGGGCGAAGGATATACGCAGTATTTT
NA few TRBJ2-2 TRBV7-3 CASSFSAGELFF TGTGCCAGCAGCTTCTCCGCCGGGGAGCTGTTTTTT
TRBD1 once TRBJ2-1 TRBV4-3 CASSQERNSAGGVMGNEQFF TGCGCCAGCAGCCAAGAGAGGAACTCTGCAGGGGGTGTGATGGGCAATGAGCAGTTCTTC
TRBD1 NA TRBJ1-2 TRBV20-1 CSASQGGLVNGYTF TGCAGTGCTTCCCAGGGGGGGCTCGTGAATGGCTACACCTTC
NA NA TRBJ1-5 TRBV19 CASSMGGNQPQHF TGTGCCAGTAGTATGGGCGGAAATCAGCCCCAGCATTTT
NA NA TRBJ2-3 TRBV9 CASSVADYQGADTQYF TGTGCCAGCAGCGTAGCTGACTATCAAGGGGCAGATACGCAGTATTTT
NA NA TRBJ2-5 TRBV6-5 CASSYSGGGAGETQYF TGTGCCAGCAGTTACTCAGGAGGGGGGGCCGGAGAGACCCAGTACTTC
NA NA TRBJ2-5 TRBV12-3/TRBV12-4 CASSPPLGSRQETQYF TGTGCCAGCAGTCCTCCCCTGGGGAGTCGCCAAGAGACCCAGTACTTC
NA NA TRBJ2-7 TRBV4-1 CASSPTRRSDEQYF TGCGCCAGCAGCCCTACCCGCCGGTCGGACGAGCAGTACTTC
NA NA TRBJ1-5 TRBV29-1 CSVREADRPQHF TGCAGCGTACGCGAGGCGGACAGGCCCCAGCATTTT
TRBD2 NA TRBJ2-1 TRBV5-1 CATNPGGISYNEQFF TGCGCCACCAACCCGGGGGGTATCTCCTACAATGAGCAGTTCTTC
NA NA TRBJ1-4 TRBV7-2 CASSLGFTNEKLFF TGTGCCAGCAGCCTGGGGTTCACTAATGAAAAACTGTTTTTT
NA many TRBJ1-5 TRBV12-3/TRBV12-4 CASSFGFNQPQHF TGTGCCAGCAGTTTCGGTTTCAATCAGCCCCAGCATTTT
TRBD1 NA TRBJ2-2 TRBV11-2 CASSSYRGRLAGELFF TGTGCCAGCAGCTCATACAGGGGGCGCTTGGCCGGGGAGCTGTTTTTT
NA few TRBJ1-1 TRBV7-2 CASRSPGVRNTEAFF TGTGCCAGCAGATCACCAGGCGTGAGGAACACTGAAGCTTTCTTT
TRBD1 NA TRBJ1-1 TRBV6-1 CASPGRGGPSTEAFF TGTGCCAGCCCGGGCAGGGGGGGACCGAGCACTGAAGCTTTCTTT
TRBD2 NA TRBJ2-2 TRBV5-5 CASSLQRGNTGELFF TGTGCCAGCAGCTTGCAGCGGGGGAACACCGGGGAGCTGTTTTTT
TRBD1 NA TRBJ1-1 TRBV5-1 CASSLRTGNTEAFF TGCGCCAGCAGCTTGAGGACAGGGAACACTGAAGCTTTCTTT
NA many TRBJ2-2 TRBV5-1 CASSFVGTTGELFF TGCGCCAGCAGCTTTGTAGGAACCACCGGGGAGCTGTTTTTT
TRBD2 NA TRBJ2-1 TRBV5-1 CASSHGLAGASYNEQFF TGCGCCAGCAGCCACGGACTAGCGGGGGCCTCCTACAATGAGCAGTTCTTC
TRBD2 few TRBJ2-3 TRBV5-1 CASSSQTSRDTQYF TGCGCCAGCAGCTCTCAGACTAGCAGGGATACGCAGTATTTT
NA many TRBJ2-5 TRBV29-1 CSVGLQETQYF TGCAGCGTTGGTCTACAAGAGACCCAGTACTTC
TRBD2 few TRBJ2-5 TRBV7-7 CASSPGLAKETQYF TGTGCTAGCAGCCCGGGACTAGCGAAAGAGACCCAGTACTTC
TRBD1 NA TRBJ1-1 TRBV6-5 CAASPRGLPFTEAFF TGTGCCGCGAGTCCCAGGGGGCTACCTTTCACTGAAGCTTTCTTT
TRBD1 many TRBJ2-2 TRBV7-7 CASRGQGSGELFF TGTGCTAGCAGGGGGCAGGGGTCCGGGGAGCTGTTTTTT
NA NA TRBJ2-4 TRBV5-1 CASSLGPEGRNIQYF TGCGCCAGCAGCTTGGGACCCGAGGGGAGGAACATTCAGTACTTC
TRBD2 few TRBJ2-7 TRBV11-2 CASSSVTSGRYEQYF TGTGCCAGCAGCTCCGTGACTAGCGGAAGATACGAGCAGTACTTC
NA NA TRBJ1-5 TRBV20-1 CSARGPLDNQPQHF TGCAGTGCTAGGGGCCCCTTAGACAATCAGCCCCAGCATTTT
NA NA TRBJ1-1 TRBV5-1 CASSLVRRVNTEAFF TGCGCCAGCAGCTTGGTTCGAAGGGTGAACACTGAAGCTTTCTTT
NA many TRBJ2-1 TRBV5-1 CASSLAGRFNEQFF TGCGCCAGCAGCTTGGCCGGCAGGTTTAATGAGCAGTTCTTC
NA NA TRBJ2-6 TRBV18 CASSPVGEAGANVLTF TGTGCCAGCTCACCAGTCGGGGAGGCTGGGGCCAACGTCCTGACTTTC
TRBD2 NA TRBJ2-7 TRBV12-3/TRBV12-4 CASSLRSGGPYEQYF TGTGCCAGCAGTTTACGGAGCGGGGGTCCCTACGAGCAGTACTTC
NA NA TRBJ2-1 TRBV6-5 CASRNIALVGNEQFF TGTGCCAGCAGGAATATTGCCCTGGTGGGAAATGAGCAGTTCTTC
NA few TRBJ1-1 TRBV4-1 CASSPAGVEAFF TGCGCCAGCAGCCCGGCAGGGGTTGAGGCTTTCTTT
NA few TRBJ2-1 TRBV5-1 CASSLSLMNNEQFF TGCGCCAGCAGCTTGAGCCTGATGAACAATGAGCAGTTCTTC
NA NA TRBJ1-2 TRBV6-2/TRBV6-3 CASSSRGLTNDGYTF TGTGCCAGCAGTTCGAGGGGTCTTACTAATGATGGCTACACCTTC
NA few TRBJ2-7 TRBV10-1 CASSRGASYEQYF TGCGCCAGCAGTCGGGGAGCCTCCTACGAGCAGTACTTC
TRBD1 few TRBJ2-3 TRBV7-9 CASSWETGADTQYF TGTGCCAGCAGCTGGGAAACAGGGGCAGATACGCAGTATTTT
TRBD2 NA TRBJ2-3 TRBV4-3 CASSQWTRSTTDTQYF TGCGCCAGCAGCCAATGGACTAGGAGCACGACAGATACGCAGTATTTT
TRBD1 few TRBJ2-6 TRBV12-3/TRBV12-4 CASSQGVSGANVLTF TGTGCCAGCAGCCAGGGGGTATCTGGGGCCAACGTCCTGACTTTC
NA few TRBJ1-4 TRBV3-1 CASSRWDEATNEKLFF TGTGCCAGCAGCCGATGGGACGAGGCAACTAATGAAAAACTGTTTTTT
NA NA TRBJ2-7 TRBV4-1 CASSQRQGGPYEQYF TGCGCCAGCAGCCAACGCCAGGGGGGACCCTACGAGCAGTACTTC
TRBD2 NA TRBJ2-3 TRBV6-5 CASSSSGGTGDTQYF TGTGCCAGCAGCTCTAGCGGGGGCACCGGGGATACGCAGTATTTT
NA few TRBJ2-7 TRBV4-3 CASSQDAGSYEQYF TGCGCCAGCAGCCAGGACGCAGGCTCCTACGAGCAGTACTTC
NA many TRBJ2-5 TRBV10-3 CAIRGRDHKTQYF TGTGCCATCAGGGGGCGGGACCACAAGACCCAGTACTTC
NA few TRBJ2-4 TRBV6-2/TRBV6-3 CASRVGQKNIQYF TGTGCCAGCAGGGTAGGACAGAAAAACATTCAGTACTTC